This T cell receptor (beta chain) appears in the sequencing data of a study of T cell responses to AZD1222 COVID-19 vaccine. General study points: Regions 160-218 and 743-854 dominated among vaccine-associated CD4 TCRs spanning spike. Donors, mostly white British, included more females; clonal diversity was possibly underestimated. The peak T cell response came first, and repertoires were sampled only after it.

Using immunoSEQ multiplex PCR, the repertoire was profiled, and TCRdb retains in-frame clones only, with some absent. The sample yields about 88,000 clones, 85% to 90% seen once. Analysis merged second doses at about 4 or about 12 weeks. Notes on this clone: Its matching antigen is unknown.

The junction had 1 base not matched to a gene; V was cut back by 6 bases and J by 3 bases. The CDR3 is 13 amino acids. J is TRBJ2-1 and V is TRBV12-3 or TRBV12-4, with 8 bases matching TRBD2. The sample was peripheral blood, taken 28 days after the second AZD1222 dose. This TCR derives from an adult who received the AZD1222 COVID-19 vaccine. The CDR3 loop reads CASSGGVYNEQFF. CDR3 nucleotides: TGTGCCAGCAGCGGGGGGGTCTACAATGAGCAGTTCTTC.